This T cell receptor (beta chain) is from a study of CD8+CD57+ T cells in acquired aplastic anemia. Study background: Isolated CD4+ and CD8+ cells, once sorted, yielded DNA averaging roughly 3 ug. Findings of the study overall: About 27 CD8+ CDR3 sequences were shared between patients and controls.

Genomic DNA provided the template from which TCR beta VDJ and CDR3 profiles were obtained. One entry per CDR3 protein, called by TCRdb with MiXCR from the reads. The sample lists 150,000 or so distinct CDR3 sequences; approximately 44% were seen once. In the case of this clonotype: Its antigen is as yet unknown.

CDR3 length: 13 amino acids. Germline-derived CDR1 and CDR2 are LNHDA and SQIVND (reference sequence). V gave up 6 bases and J gave up 3 bases, with 11 bases separating them. All sequencing subjects had displayed CD8+CD57+ cell expansion on flow cytometry. Severe acquired aplastic anemia was the diagnosis recorded for all patients. The J gene is TRBJ1-1, the V gene TRBV19; no clear D gene. Sequenced material: sorted CD4+, CD8+, or CD8+CD57+ T cells (not recorded which) from PBMCs. The sequence derives from a human donor with aplastic anemia. CDR3 in amino acids: CASRFFGDTEAFF. CDR3 sequence (DNA): TGTGCCAGTAGATTTTTCGGGGACACTGAAGCTTTCTTT. The variable domain in full, with the rest retrieved from reference TRBV19 and TRBJ1-1, is DGGITQSPKYLFRKEGQNVTLSCEQNLNHDAMYWYRQDPGQGLRLIYYSQIVNDFQKGDIAEGYSVSREKKESFPLTVTSAQKNPTAFYLCASRFFGDTEAFFGQGTRLTVV.